A selection of T cell receptor beta chains follows, all from one sample in a study of shared clonotypes between healthy human individuals. Generated by immunoSEQ multiplex PCR, the TCRdb table keeps only in-frame clones and is missing some. Found here are some 980,000 clones, about three quarters of them singletons; the top ten hold nearly 1.5%. Input material: memory CD4+ T cells sorted from blood. The receptors stem from a young man in good health. The CDR3 runs from the conserved cysteine through the conserved F or W. The order of the fields is D gene, V gene, J gene, clone size, CDR3 DNA, CDR3 protein. The D gene is left open where the match is weak. Where a row states a size, it is once, few, many or the class of an expanded clone; other rows omit it.

TRBD1	TRBV10-3	TRBJ1-6	once	TGTGCCATCAAACCCCAGGGGGATTCACCCCTCCACTTT	CAIKPQGDSPLHF
.	TRBV9	TRBJ1-4	.	TGTGCCAGCAGCGTAGCGGGCAACGAACTTGAAAAACTGTTTTTT	CASSVAGNELEKLFF
TRBD2	TRBV5-1	TRBJ2-6	once	TGCGCCAGCAGCTTGGTCCTAGCGGGAGTCCAACTTGGGGCCAACGTCCTGACTTTC	CASSLVLAGVQLGANVLTF
.	TRBV28	TRBJ2-7	.	TGTGCCAGCAGTTTGTCCTCGCTTGGGGATTCCTACGAGCAGTACTTC	CASSLSSLGDSYEQYF
.	TRBV5-1	TRBJ2-7	.	TGCGCCAGCAGCTTGGACCCAATGGGGGAGCAGTACTTC	CASSLDPMGEQYF
.	TRBV18	TRBJ1-1	once	TGTGCCAGCTCTGGTAAAGAGAACACTGAAGCTTTCTTT	CASSGKENTEAFF
.	TRBV10-3	TRBJ1-1	once	TGTGCAACCGGGCCTCAGGCCATGAACACTGAAGCTTTCTTT	CATGPQAMNTEAFF
.	TRBV29-1	TRBJ1-2	.	.	CSVDFRGQVSDYTF
TRBD1	TRBV19	TRBJ1-5	.	TGTGCCAGTAGTAGGCCGGGACAGGGGGCTGAAGCTCCCCAGCATTTT	CASSRPGQGAEAPQHF
.	TRBV7-2	TRBJ1-2	.	TGTGCCAGCAGCCCGGACAGCGCGAACTATGGCTACACCTTC	CASSPDSANYGYTF
.	TRBV25-1	TRBJ1-2	.	TGTGCCAGCAGTGAAGGCAGGGTGAACGGCTACACCTTC	CASSEGRVNGYTF
.	TRBV7-9	TRBJ2-7	.	TGTGCCAGCAGCTTAGCGCGAGGCCAGCTTCTCTCCTACGAGCAGTACTTC	CASSLARGQLLSYEQYF
.	TRBV19	TRBJ1-6	.	TGTGCCAGTAGTAACCAGGCCCAAGTTTCACCCCTCCACTTT	CASSNQAQVSPLHF
.	TRBV19	TRBJ1-5	once	TGTGCCAGTAGTACCGCAGAGAAAGGGCCAAAGAGCAATCAGCCCCAGCATTTT	CASSTAEKGPKSNQPQHF
.	TRBV6-6	TRBJ1-5	.	TGTGCCAGCAGGCTGGACTGGGTGAGCAATCAGCCCCAGCATTTT	CASRLDWVSNQPQHF
.	TRBV4-1	TRBJ2-5	.	TGCGCCAGCAGCCAAGAGGGGGAGGCGATACCTCAAGAGACCCAGTACTTC	CASSQEGEAIPQETQYF
TRBD2	TRBV5-1	TRBJ2-1	once	TGCGCCAGCAGCTCCGAAGCGGGAGGCTCCTACAATGAGCAGTTCTTC	CASSSEAGGSYNEQFF
.	TRBV6-1	TRBJ1-4	.	TGTGCCAGCAGTGATAATAGGGTCGCTAATGAAAAACTGTTTTTT	CASSDNRVANEKLFF
TRBD1	TRBV4-3	TRBJ2-2	once	TGCGCCAGCAGCCCCGGGACAGGGGGGAACACCGGGGAGCTGTTTTTT	CASSPGTGGNTGELFF
.	TRBV11-3	TRBJ1-1	.	TGTGCCAGCAGCTTAGGGGCTACAGGGAAGGGAAACACTGAAGCTTTCTTT	CASSLGATGKGNTEAFF
.	TRBV7-2	TRBJ1-2	.	TGTGCCAGCAGCTTAGCTGGGGCAAACTATGGCTACACCTTC	CASSLAGANYGYTF
.	TRBV9	TRBJ2-3	.	TGTGCCAGCAGCAAAATGGGGGGAGGAAGCACAGATACGCAGTATTTT	CASSKMGGGSTDTQYF
.	TRBV10-3	TRBJ1-1	.	TGTGCCATCAGTGATATAGGGAAAGCTTTCTTT	CAISDIGKAFF
.	TRBV6-1	TRBJ1-6	few	TGTGCCAGCAGTGTCACAGGTTCGCTTGGTAATTCACCCCTCCACTTT	CASSVTGSLGNSPLHF
TRBD1	TRBV5-4	TRBJ1-4	.	TGTGCCAGCAGCCCTAGGACAGGAAAGGGCACTAATGAAAAACTGTTTTTT	CASSPRTGKGTNEKLFF
TRBD2	TRBV9	TRBJ2-1	few	TGTGCCAGCAGCCCCCCCACTAGCGGGAGGGCTCGGGAGAATGAGCAGTTCTTC	CASSPPTSGRARENEQFF
.	TRBV27	TRBJ2-2	.	TGTGCCAGCAAAAGAGACGGGGAGCTGTTTTTT	CASKRDGELFF
.	TRBV28	TRBJ2-7	once	TGTGCCAGCAGTTCGACCGGGACGGTCTCCTACGAGCAGTACTTC	CASSSTGTVSYEQYF
TRBD1	TRBV18	TRBJ2-4	.	TGTGCCAGCTCACCACGGAAGGACAGGGAAAACATTCAGTACTTC	CASSPRKDRENIQYF
TRBD1	TRBV7-2	TRBJ2-5	.	TGTGCCAGCAGCTTAGCGGTGGGACAGGGAGAGACCCAGTACTTC	CASSLAVGQGETQYF
TRBD1	TRBV6-1	TRBJ2-1	once	TGTGCCAGCAGGGGGAACAGGGGCGCTAGGGATGAGCAGTTCTTC	CASRGNRGARDEQFF
.	TRBV30	TRBJ2-5	.	TGTGCCTGGGGACTCCCTAAAGAGACCCAGTACTTC	CAWGLPKETQYF
.	TRBV5-1	TRBJ1-4	few	TGCGCCAGCAGCTCCGGGAGGGACCGGAGTGAAAAACTGTTTTTT	CASSSGRDRSEKLFF
.	TRBV7-9	TRBJ2-1	.	TGTGCCAGCAGCTTAGCGGCGGTTTACAATGAGCAGTTCTTC	CASSLAAVYNEQFF
TRBD1	TRBV10-1	TRBJ2-3	.	TGCGCCAGCAGTGACACCCGGGACAGGGGAAGAGATACGCAGTATTTT	CASSDTRDRGRDTQYF
.	TRBV7-7	TRBJ2-2	.	TGTGCTAGCAGCCGGGACTTGAACACCGGGGAGCTGTTTTTT	CASSRDLNTGELFF
.	TRBV30	TRBJ1-5	.	TGTGCCTGGAGTTTTACAGGGAGGAGCAATCAGCCCCAGCATTTT	CAWSFTGRSNQPQHF
.	TRBV6-1	TRBJ1-2	many	TGTGCCAGCAGGTCAGGGTGGGATGGCAACTATGGCTACACCTTC	CASRSGWDGNYGYTF
.	TRBV7-2	TRBJ2-3	once	TGTGCCAGCTCCACTTCAGATACGCAGTATTTT	CASSTSDTQYF
.	TRBV7-2	TRBJ1-1	many	TGTGCCAGCAGCCCCCGGGGACAAGGGAACACTGAAGCTTTCTTT	CASSPRGQGNTEAFF
.	TRBV7-8	TRBJ1-4	.	TGTGCCAGCAGCTTCCAGGGCACTAATGAAAAACTGTTTTTT	CASSFQGTNEKLFF
.	TRBV18	TRBJ1-5	once	TGTGCCAGCTCACCTTGGGTATTGGGGGTCGGGTATCAGCCCCAGCATTTT	CASSPWVLGVGYQPQHF
.	TRBV6-1	TRBJ1-1	.	TGTGCCAGCAGTGAAAACAGTCGGACTGAAGCTTTCTTT	CASSENSRTEAFF
.	TRBV6-5	TRBJ1-2	.	TGTGCCAGCAGTTACGGGGGTAACTATGGCTACACCTTC	CASSYGGNYGYTF